These 29 T cell receptor beta chains were all obtained from the same sample, sequenced in a study of response to subunit inactivated influenza vaccine. TCRdb reprocessed the RT-PCR reads via MiXCR and lists one record per CDR3 protein. The sample carries about 520,000 distinct CDR3 sequences, 25% recorded once. The sample consisted of CD4+ T cells sorted from PBMCs, taken more than 4 days after vaccination. These receptors were taken from a man aged 45-60 years who received an inactivated influenza vaccine.

This clonotype was detected many times. V usage is TRBV10-3 and J usage is TRBJ2-5; D is possibly TRBD1 (6 bases). CDR3 size: 13 residues. V gave up 7 bases and J gave up 2 bases, with 11 bases separating them. CDR1 is ENHRY and CDR2 is SYGVKD in the germline V gene. CDR3 protein: CAITAGQQETQYF. The CDR3 nucleotides read TGTGCCATCACCGCAGGACAGCAAGAGACCCAGTACTTC.

The V call is TRBV10-3, the J call TRBJ2-3; the match to TRBD1 covers 10 bases. Germline assignment: CDR1 ENHRY and CDR2 SYGVKD. The CDR3 sequence is 15 residues long. J was trimmed by 2 bases and V by 9 bases; bases with no gene match: 8. Here the CDR3 DNA reads TGTGCCATTAAGACCGGACAGGGGGACACAGATACGCAGTATTTT. Translating it yields CAIKTGQGDTDTQYF.

The CDR3 loop is CSALRGLAALSYEQYF. The CDR3 DNA is TGCAGTGCTCTTCGAGGACTAGCGGCTCTCTCCTACGAGCAGTACTTC. The chain links TRBV20-1 to TRBJ2-7; 10 nucleotides match TRBD2. V shed 5 bases, J shed 0 bases, and the junction held 10 bases outside the gene matches. CDR3 size: 16 residues. Germline CDR1 and CDR2: DFQATT and SNEGSKA (reference sequence).

There are a few counts of this clonotype. This chain links TRBV24-1 with TRBJ2-1, with TRBD2 identical over 7 bases. The CDR3 is 15 residues long. Germline V CDR1 and CDR2: KGHDR, SFDVKD. Trimming removed 2 bases from V and 9 bases from J; junction bases left unmatched: 9. In DNA, the CDR3 is TGTGCCACCAGTGATTCGAACTATCGCGGGGGTGAGCAGTTCTTC. Amino acids: CATSDSNYRGGEQFF.

In its sample, this clonotype was seen a few times. CDR3 residues: CASSLGGFAGQYF. CDR3 DNA: TGTGCCAGCAGCTTAGGGGGGTTCGCCGGGCAGTACTTC. The chain is built from TRBV7-2 and TRBJ2-7, with D perhaps assigned TRBD1 or TRBD2 (5 bases each). In germline, CDR1 is SGHTA, CDR2 FQGNSA. The CDR3 contains 13 residues. V lost 1 base, J lost 9 bases, and 13 bases lay in between.

The chain couples TRBV4-2 to TRBJ2-5; 8 bases fit TRBD1. CDR1 is LGHNA and CDR2 is YNFKEQ in the germline V gene. This CDR3 contains 15 residues. Trimming removed 4 bases from V and 5 bases from J; junction bases left unmatched: 9. Written as DNA, the CDR3 is TGTGCCAGCAGCCGCTTTCAGGGGGCGGGGGAGACCCAGTACTTC. Protein product: CASSRFQGAGETQYF.

The CDR3 sequence: CASSVGGLNNEQFF. For the CDR3, the DNA is TGTGCCAGCAGCGTAGGCGGGCTAAACAATGAGCAGTTCTTC. This rearrangement joins TRBV9 to TRBJ2-1; D possibly corresponds to TRBD2 (5 bases). Looked up from germline, CDR1 is SGDLS and CDR2 is YYNGEE. V dropped 0 bases and J dropped 5 bases, with 9 bases sitting between them. The CDR3 length is 14 residues. Using reference TRBV9 and TRBJ2-1 for the parts outside the CDR3, the full variable domain is DSGVTQTPKHLITATGQRVTLRCSPRSGDLSVYWYQQSLDQGLQFLIQYYNGEERAKGNILERFSAQQFPDLHSELNLSSLELGDSALYFCASSVGGLNNEQFFGPGTRLTVL.

The chain uses TRBV7-8 and TRBJ1-5; weak D call: TRBD1 (6 bases). CDR3 length: 18 amino acids. The germline V gene encodes CDR1 SGHVS and CDR2 FQNEAQ. The ends were cut back, 3 bases at V and 0 bases at J, with 18 bases in the middle. CDR3 protein: CASSFGGRGGNSNQPQHF. The DNA of the CDR3 is TGTGCCAGCAGCTTCGGGGGGAGAGGGGGTAATAGCAATCAGCCCCAGCATTTT.

The rearrangement uses TRBV5-1 and TRBJ2-5; 12 nucleotides align to TRBD1. The CDR3 has 15 amino acids. The V and J ends lost 7 bases and 4 bases, in that order; junction bases with no gene match: 8. The germline V gene has CDR1 SGHRS and CDR2 YFSETQ. CDR3 residues: CASGQGQGAGETQYF. CDR3 nucleotide sequence: TGCGCCAGCGGACAGGGACAGGGGGCTGGAGAGACCCAGTACTTC.

This clonotype has only a few counts. The gene calls are TRBV20-1 and TRBJ2-7, with TRBD1 matching 8 bases. CDR1 is DFQATT, CDR2 SNEGSKA, per germline (reference sequence). V lost 2 bases to trimming and J lost 7 bases; unmatched junction nucleotides: 7. The CDR3 runs to 13 residues. The CDR3 DNA reads TGCAGTGCTAGAACGACAGGGGCTGGGGAGCAGTACTTC. Translated: CSARTTGAGEQYF.

This clonotype was observed once. The chain uses TRBV5-5 and TRBJ1-2; no clear D gene. The V and J ends lost 2 bases and 0 bases respectively, with 11 bases between them. Germline V CDR1 and CDR2: SGHKS, YYEKEE (reference sequence). The CDR3 loop spans 15 amino acids. CDR3 nucleotide sequence: TGTGCCAGCAGCTTTGACCGGCCCCCTAACTATGGCTACACCTTC. Protein product: CASSFDRPPNYGYTF.

This clonotype was detected a few times. The chain joins TRBV20-1 to TRBJ2-5; the match to TRBD2 covers 7 bases. The trim removed 0 bases at V and 6 bases at J, leaving 7 bases unmatched. The germline CDR1 and CDR2 sequences are DFQATT and SNEGSKA (reference sequence). This CDR3 region has 14 residues. CDR3 in amino acids: CSAREGGTLKTQYF. CDR3 nucleotide sequence: TGCAGTGCTAGAGAGGGAGGGACTCTGAAGACCCAGTACTTC.

This clonotype was observed a few times. The chain is built from TRBV4-1 and TRBJ1-6; 8 bases match TRBD1. CDR3 length: 15 amino acids. J was trimmed by 7 bases and V by 2 bases; bases with no gene match: 4. Germline V CDR1 and CDR2: MGHRA, YSYEKL. CDR3 region: CASSQPDRENSPLHF. The CDR3 coding sequence is TGCGCCAGCAGCCAACCGGACAGGGAGAATTCACCCCTCCACTTT.

The J gene is TRBJ1-5, the V gene TRBV6-1; D gene uncertain. The CDR3 totals 14 residues. Trimming cost V 6 bases and J 0 bases, with 9 bases left between them. Germline values: CDR1 MNHNS, CDR2 SASEGT. The CDR3, as DNA: TGTGCCAGCAGGCCAGACATTAGCAATCAGCCCCAGCATTTT. As protein: CASRPDISNQPQHF.

The gene calls are TRBV24-1 and TRBJ2-5; 8 positions agree with TRBD1. Germline CDR1 KGHDR, CDR2 SFDVKD. The CDR3 sequence is 15 residues long. V gave up 2 bases and J gave up 2 bases; unmatched junction bases: 3. The CDR3 sequence: CATSDYGQGQETQYF. In DNA form, the CDR3 reads TGTGCCACCAGTGATTATGGACAGGGTCAAGAGACCCAGTACTTC.

J is TRBJ2-3 and V is TRBV14; no clear D. Germline V gene data show CDR1 as SGHDN and CDR2 as FVKESK. This CDR3 has 13 amino acids. Trimming stripped 4 bases from V and 4 bases from J, with 9 bases between. The CDR3 region is CASSLYTADTQYF. CDR3 sequence (DNA): TGTGCCAGCAGCCTTTACACGGCAGATACGCAGTATTTT.

This clonotype was seen a handful of times. J is TRBJ2-1 and V is TRBV6-2 or TRBV6-3; 10 bases fit TRBD2. Germline assignment: CDR1 MNHEY and CDR2 SVGEGT. V lost 5 bases, J lost 2 bases, and 9 bases stayed unmatched. CDR3 length equals 17 residues. In DNA, the CDR3 is TGTGCCAGCAGTGATCTAGCGGGAGTCCTTGCCTACAATGAGCAGTTCTTC. This codes for CASSDLAGVLAYNEQFF.

The chain employs TRBV6-5 and TRBJ1-1; weak D call: TRBD1 (6 bases). In germline, CDR1 is MNHEY, CDR2 SVGAGI. The CDR3 runs 15 residues. V lost 0 bases to trimming and J lost 4 bases, with 12 bases between them. DNA of the CDR3: TGTGCCAGCAGTTACTCACGTCAGGGGTCCACTGAAGCTTTCTTT. Translating gives CASSYSRQGSTEAFF.

This clonotype turned up a few times. The chain has TRBV7-2 and TRBJ2-1; D not resolved. Germline CDR1 SGHTA, CDR2 FQGNSA. This CDR3 comprises 13 residues. The V end lost 1 base, the J end lost 9 bases, and 10 bases lay between the germline ends. In DNA form, the CDR3 reads TGTGCCAGCAGCTTAGATCTCTGGGCTGAGCAGTTCTTC. Protein: CASSLDLWAEQFF.

This clonotype appeared many times. The V gene is TRBV5-5, the J gene TRBJ2-5, with 10 bases lining up with TRBD2. V lost 1 base, J lost 9 bases, and 12 bases stayed unmatched. Germline CDR1 SGHKS, CDR2 YYEKEE (reference sequence). This CDR3 has 16 residues. The CDR3: CASSLNRTSGRTAQYF. The CDR3, as DNA: TGTGCCAGCAGCTTGAACCGGACTAGCGGCAGGACGGCCCAGTACTTC.

A few counts support this clonotype. The CDR3 protein is CASSLDRGRGNSPLHF. The CDR3 DNA reads as TGTGCCAGCAGTTTAGACCGGGGACGAGGTAATTCACCCCTCCACTTT. This sequence joins TRBV12-3 or TRBV12-4 and TRBJ1-6; D possibly corresponds to TRBD1 (5 bases). V lost 1 base to trimming and J lost 6 bases, with 13 bases between them. This CDR3 region has 16 residues.

The chain is built from TRBV28 and TRBJ2-7; D is possibly TRBD1 (7 bases). The ends were cut back, 6 bases at V and 0 bases at J, with 15 bases in the middle. Germline V gene data show CDR1 as MDHEN and CDR2 as SYDVKM. This CDR3 is 15 amino acids long. This CDR3 is CASSSGGLNSYEQYF. The CDR3 bases are TGTGCCAGCAGCTCAGGGGGACTTAACTCCTACGAGCAGTACTTC.

This clonotype was seen more than once but under ten times. The V and J genes are TRBV20-1 and TRBJ2-3, with 10 bases fitting TRBD2. CDR3 length equals 17 residues. The V gene end was trimmed by 6 bases and the J gene end by 0 bases; junction bases not matched to a gene: 12. CDR1 and CDR2 (germline): DFQATT, SNEGSKA (reference sequence). The CDR3 DNA is TGCAGTGCCCTCCGACCCATAGCGGGAGGTAGCACAGATACGCAGTATTTT. Translation: CSALRPIAGGSTDTQYF.

The rearrangement joins TRBV4-3 to TRBJ2-5; D remains ambiguous. The CDR3 runs to 13 residues. The V gene lost 2 bases and the J gene lost 4 bases, with 8 bases spanning the gap. Germline V gives CDR1 LGHNA, CDR2 YSLEER. CDR3 sequence reads: CASSQLFGETQYF. The CDR3, as DNA: TGCGCCAGCAGCCAACTTTTTGGAGAGACCCAGTACTTC.

This clonotype has a handful of counts. V usage is TRBV4-3 and J usage is TRBJ2-1, with TRBD1 matching 11 bases. The CDR3 length is 15 residues. Germline V lookup: CDR1 LGHNA, CDR2 YSLEER. With 4 bases clipped from V and 7 bases from J, the junction kept 6 bases outside the gene matches. This chain's CDR3 is CASSRGTGGTNEQFF. CDR3 nucleotide sequence: TGCGCCAGCAGCCGCGGGACAGGGGGTACGAATGAGCAGTTCTTC.

The CDR3 DNA is TGTGCCAGCAGCCAAGTTCTCAGGGGGCCTGAAAAACTGTTTTTT. The encoded protein is CASSQVLRGPEKLFF. V usage is TRBV3-1 and J usage is TRBJ1-4, with 8 bases lining up with TRBD1. The trim removed 1 base at V and 7 bases at J, leaving 5 bases unmatched. This CDR3 contains 15 residues. CDR1 is LGHDT, CDR2 YNNKEL, per germline (reference sequence).

The J gene is TRBJ2-1, the V gene TRBV10-3; the D gene is possibly TRBD2 (5 bases). The CDR3 spans 14 residues. V was trimmed by 4 bases and J by 5 bases, leaving 12 bases between them. Germline values: CDR1 ENHRY, CDR2 SYGVKD. DNA for the CDR3: TGTGCCATCAGTGTTGAACTAGTGGACAATGAGCAGTTCTTC. It encodes CAISVELVDNEQFF.

CDR3 DNA sequence: TGTGCCAGCAGGAGTGGAGGGAAATACAATGAGCAGTTCTTC. Protein product: CASRSGGKYNEQFF. The chain employs TRBV28 and TRBJ2-1; possible D gene TRBD2, 6 bases. The CDR3 is 14 amino acids. V lost 6 bases to trimming and J lost 4 bases, with 13 bases between them. The germline V gene encodes CDR1 MDHEN and CDR2 SYDVKM.

The chain carries TRBV2 and TRBJ2-2; perhaps TRBD1 as D (6 bases). The V end was cut by 7 bases, the J end by 6 bases, with 12 bases between. The length of the CDR3 is 13 residues. The germline gives CDR1 SNHLY, CDR2 FYNNEI. CDR3 sequence reads: CASTGQQAGELFF. The CDR3 nucleotides are TGTGCCAGCACCGGACAGCAGGCCGGGGAGCTGTTTTTT.